Following are 25 T cell receptor beta chains from one sample sequenced in a study of monozygotic twins with inflammatory bowel disease. TCRdb reworked the 5' RACE reads into one entry per CDR3 protein, no DNA. The listing contains around 200,000 distinct CDR3 sequences. The sequenced material came from blood. These receptor sequences come from a human donor with ulcerative colitis or Crohn's disease, or a healthy co-twin of an affected twin (not recorded which).

This rearrangement joins TRBV11-2 to TRBJ2-5; with no DNA, the TCRdb D assignment of TRBD1 cannot be verified. This CDR3 comprises 15 residues. Germline CDR1 is SGHAT and CDR2 is FQNNGV. The chain's CDR3 is CASSSQSGRQGAQYF.

The CDR3 sequence is CASSLELGSPDGELFF. The chain is built from TRBV5-6 and TRBJ2-2; lacking DNA, the TRBD2 call made by TCRdb goes unchecked. CDR3 size: 16 residues. CDR1 is SGHDT and CDR2 is YYEEEE in the germline V gene.

The chain is built from TRBV12-5 and TRBJ2-5; the TCRdb D gene call, TRBD1, has no DNA to confirm it. This CDR3 is built from 15 residues. Germline V gives CDR1 LGHNT, CDR2 FRNRAP. CDR3 loop: CASGFGDRGVETQYF.

The CDR3 protein is CSANAGGVWYNEQFF. The chain links TRBV20-1 to TRBJ2-1; TCRdb picks TRBD2, but there is no DNA to check that call. CDR3 length: 15 amino acids. Germline V gene data show CDR1 as DFQATT and CDR2 as SNEGSKA (reference sequence).

The rearrangement links TRBV2 to TRBJ1-5. Per the germline V gene, CDR1 is SNHLY and CDR2 is FYNNEI. This CDR3 is built from 14 residues. CDR3 sequence reads: CASTDTPSNQPQHF. The full variable domain, in which reference TRBV2 and TRBJ1-5 provide the parts outside the CDR3, is EPEVTQTPSHQVTQMGQEVILRCVPISNHLYFYWYRQILGQKVEFLVSFYNNEISEKSEIFDDQFSVERPDGSNFTLKIRSTKLEDSAMYFCASTDTPSNQPQHFGDGTRLSIL.

The gene calls are TRBV18 and TRBJ2-1; lacking DNA, the TRBD1 call made by TCRdb goes unchecked. The CDR3 is made up of 12 amino acids. Germline values: CDR1 KGHSH, CDR2 LQKENI. The CDR3 spells CASSTGTGKKFF.

This rearrangement joins TRBV5-1 to TRBJ1-2; lacking DNA, the TRBD1 call made by TCRdb goes unchecked. Germline V gene data show CDR1 as SGHRS and CDR2 as YFSETQ. This CDR3 is built from 14 residues. CDR3 region: CASSPGSQEDGYTF.

The chain has TRBV7-2 and TRBJ1-5; TCRdb lists TRBD1, though no DNA is available to test this call. The germline V gene has CDR1 SGHTA and CDR2 FQGNSA. The CDR3 length is 14 residues. CDR3 amino acids: CASSQGGSNQPQHF.

The chain links TRBV11-2 to TRBJ2-1; TCRdb names TRBD1, which stays unverified in the absence of DNA. The CDR3 sequence is 13 residues long. CDR1 and CDR2 (germline): SGHAT, FQNNGV. CDR3 sequence: CASSMSRGHEQFF.

The chain is built from TRBV20-1 and TRBJ2-3; the TRBD2 assignment by TCRdb is unverifiable without DNA. Germline CDR1 is DFQATT and CDR2 is SNEGSKA (reference sequence). This CDR3 contains 17 residues. The CDR3 protein is CSAGSPGPTSSTDTQYF.

The chain has TRBV11-2 and TRBJ2-5; TCRdb's assignment of TRBD1 cannot be checked, as there is no DNA. Germline CDR1 reads SGHAT; CDR2 reads FQNNGV. The CDR3 has 15 amino acids. The CDR3 is CASGSETGRRETQYF.

The rearrangement links TRBV7-9 to TRBJ1-2. The CDR3 extends over 13 amino acids. Germline V CDR1 and CDR2: SEHNR, FQNEAQ (reference sequence). CDR3 sequence reads: CASSLRDFYGYTF.

The gene calls are TRBV6-1 and TRBJ2-1. CDR1 is MNHNS and CDR2 is SASEGT in the germline V gene. The CDR3 length is 12 residues. The CDR3 reads CASVPAYNEQFF.

This sequence joins TRBV5-6 and TRBJ1-2. CDR1 SGHDT and CDR2 YYEEEE come from the germline V gene. The CDR3 has 15 amino acids. CDR3 amino acids: CASSLGDGLNYGYTF. Together with reference TRBV5-6 and TRBJ1-2, the CDR3 gives the full variable domain: DAGVTQSPTHLIKTRGQQVTLRCSPKSGHDTVSWYQQALGQGPQFIFQYYEEEERQRGNFPDRFSGHQFPNYSSELNVNALLLGDSALYLCASSLGDGLNYGYTFGSGTRLTVV.

The chain joins TRBV5-8 to TRBJ2-7; TCRdb lists TRBD1, though no DNA is available to test this call. The germline V gene encodes CDR1 SGHTS and CDR2 YDEGEE. This CDR3 is built from 13 residues. This chain's CDR3 is CASSLQVGVEQYF.

V gene TRBV29-1 combines with J gene TRBJ1-2; as DNA is missing, the TRBD1 call by TCRdb cannot be tested. This CDR3 spans 15 amino acids. Germline lookup yields CDR1 SQVTM and CDR2 ANQGSEA. CDR3 sequence reads: CSVEDSPGGGYGYTF.

The chain couples TRBV19 to TRBJ2-4; TCRdb's D call of TRBD1 is untestable without DNA. The CDR3 loop spans 13 amino acids. CDR1 is LNHDA and CDR2 is SQIVND in the germline V gene (reference sequence). CDR3 residues: CASSIGTGNIQYF.

The chain is built from TRBV15 and TRBJ2-3. The CDR3 covers 13 residues. Germline CDR1 is LNHNV and CDR2 is YYDKDF (reference sequence). The CDR3 sequence is CATSTTRTDTQYF. The complete variable domain, with remaining parts taken from reference TRBV15 and TRBJ2-3, reads DAMVIQNPRYQVTQFGKPVTLSCSQTLNHNVMYWYQQKSSQAPKLLFHYYDKDFNNEADTPDNFQSRRPNTSFCFLDIRSPGLGDTAMYLCATSTTRTDTQYFGPGTRLTVL.

The chain couples TRBV5-6 to TRBJ2-7; TCRdb calls TRBD1, which cannot be checked without DNA. Germline V gene sequence: CDR1 SGHDT, CDR2 YYEEEE. The CDR3 runs 16 residues. CDR3 in amino acids: CASSLNSGTGFYEQYF.

V gene TRBV24-1 combines with J gene TRBJ2-3; there is no DNA to check the TCRdb D call of TRBD1. Germline values: CDR1 KGHDR, CDR2 SFDVKD. CDR3 length: 17 residues. The CDR3 is CATSERGQGTPPDTQYF.

The chain joins TRBV29-1 to TRBJ2-3; the D gene TCRdb calls, TRBD1, cannot be checked with no DNA. The CDR3 runs to 16 residues. Germline assignment: CDR1 SQVTM and CDR2 ANQGSEA. CDR3 protein: CSVVWEWGIYTDTQYF.

This chain links TRBV7-3 with TRBJ2-2; there is no DNA to check the TCRdb D call of TRBD1. CDR3 size: 15 residues. Germline-derived CDR1 and CDR2 are SGHTA and FQGTGA. CDR3 protein: CASSVDRVNTGELFF.

The chain combines TRBV20-1 with TRBJ2-1; TCRdb proposes TRBD2, but this gene call is untestable without DNA. CDR1 and CDR2 from the germline V gene are DFQATT and SNEGSKA (reference sequence). This CDR3 comprises 18 residues. Here the CDR3 reads CSARATSGGSASYNEQFF.

The chain joins TRBV20-1 to TRBJ2-7; TCRdb gives TRBD2 as the D gene, but with no DNA this cannot be confirmed. Germline V CDR1 and CDR2: DFQATT, SNEGSKA (reference sequence). This CDR3 comprises 14 residues. The CDR3 loop is CSAPARQGPYEQYF.

The chain joins TRBV5-1 to TRBJ1-1. Germline V gene lookup returns CDR1 SGHRS and CDR2 YFSETQ. The CDR3 contains 14 residues. This chain's CDR3 is CASSLPGGPNEAFF.